This is a list of T cell receptor beta chains from one sample in a study of OX40 agonist ivuxolimab in advanced cancers. TCRdb's table, derived via immunoSEQ multiplex PCR, lists solely in-frame clones and lacks some. This sample has under 85,000 clones, with 85% found just once. This specimen was CD4+ or CD8+ T cells sorted from blood, taken in a trial of the OX40 agonist ivuxolimab. These receptors all come from an adult with an advanced solid tumor such as melanoma, head and neck, liver or kidney cancer. The CDR3 runs from the conserved cysteine through the conserved F or W. The order of the fields is J gene, clone size, D gene, V gene, CDR3 DNA, CDR3 protein. A D gene is named only where the DNA matches it firmly. For some rows the clone size is stated as once, few or many, or as a class when expanded; others skip it.

TRBJ1-2	once	.	TRBV7-3	TGTGCCAGCAGCTTATCCGGAGGGTACGGCTACACCTTC	CASSLSGGYGYTF
TRBJ1-6	.	.	TRBV2	TGTGCCAGCAGTGAAACCCATACAGGGACCGTCAAATCACCCCTCCACTTT	CASSETHTGTVKSPLHF
TRBJ2-1	.	TRBD1	TRBV4-3	TGCGCCAGCAGCCAAGATCTCGGGACAGGCTTGATTAGCTCCTACAATGAGCAGTTCTTC	CASSQDLGTGLISSYNEQFF
TRBJ1-5	once	TRBD1	TRBV7-9	TGTGCCAGCAGCTTAGTGGGCCCGACAGGGGGTAGGCAGCCCCAGCATTTT	CASSLVGPTGGRQPQHF
TRBJ1-2	once	.	TRBV14	TGTGCCAGCAGCCAAAACGTGGGGGGAAACTATGGCTACACCTTC	CASSQNVGGNYGYTF
TRBJ1-2	.	TRBD1	TRBV19	TGTGCCAGTAGAACAGGGGGCAGGGTAATGCTCTATGGCTACACCTTC	CASRTGGRVMLYGYTF
TRBJ2-2	.	TRBD2	TRBV2	TGTGCCAGCAGTCCCCCTAGCGGGAGCACCGGGGAGCTGTTTTTT	CASSPPSGSTGELFF
TRBJ2-1	.	.	TRBV6-5	TGTGCCAGCAGTTACTCGAACGAGCAGTTCTTC	CASSYSNEQFF
TRBJ2-1	few	TRBD2	TRBV11-3	TGTGCCAGCAGCCCTGGTTGGGTAGCGGGAGCAAACTACAATGAGCAGTTCTTC	CASSPGWVAGANYNEQFF
TRBJ1-1	once	.	TRBV10-3	TGTGCCATCAGTGAACGGGACAACACTGAAGCTTTCTTT	CAISERDNTEAFF
TRBJ1-6	once	TRBD1	TRBV9	TGTGCCAGCAGGGAGGGACAGTCTAATTCACCCCTCCACTTT	CASREGQSNSPLHF
TRBJ1-1	.	TRBD1	TRBV10-3	TGTGCCATCAATGGACAGGGAAGAGACACTGAAGCTTTCTTT	CAINGQGRDTEAFF
TRBJ1-3	.	.	TRBV4-3	TGCGCCAGCAGCCAAGCCACCTCGGGAGGAAACACCATATATTTT	CASSQATSGGNTIYF
TRBJ2-6	few	TRBD1	TRBV5-4	TGTGCCAGCAGCTTGAGGACAGGGGGCGCTGGGGCCAACGTCCTGACTTTC	CASSLRTGGAGANVLTF
TRBJ1-2	.	.	TRBV7-2	TGTGCCAGCAGCTTAGCGCTTCAGTATTACTATGGCTACACCTTC	CASSLALQYYYGYTF
TRBJ1-3	.	TRBD1	TRBV5-1	TGCGCCAGCAGCCGGGACAGGGCCTCTGGAAACACCATATATTTT	CASSRDRASGNTIYF
TRBJ2-7	.	.	TRBV7-3	TGTGCCAGCAGCGCCTCGGGGGACAGCTCCTACGAGCAGTACTTC	CASSASGDSSYEQYF
TRBJ2-2	.	TRBD1	TRBV12-5	TGTGCTAGTGGTAACGACAGGGGGAGAACCGGGGAGCTGTTTTTT	CASGNDRGRTGELFF
TRBJ1-5	.	.	TRBV6-1	TGTGCCAGCAGTGAAGAACGGGTTAGTGGCAATCAGCCCCAGCATTTT	CASSEERVSGNQPQHF
TRBJ2-1	few	.	TRBV10-3	TGTGCCATCAGTGAGAGTCCCGGGGCCGCTACGGATGAGCAGTTCTTC	CAISESPGAATDEQFF
TRBJ1-2	.	.	TRBV10-3	TGTGCCATCAGTGAGTCGGAAATTAGGGGCGCCAGCTATGGCTACACCTTC	CAISESEIRGASYGYTF
TRBJ1-3	.	TRBD1	TRBV5-1	TGCGCCAGCAGCTTGGGACAGGGGCCGGACACCATATATTTT	CASSLGQGPDTIYF
TRBJ1-2	.	.	TRBV2	TGTGCCAGCTTCAGGTTTCAGGGGTATGGCTACACCTTC	CASFRFQGYGYTF
TRBJ1-1	.	TRBD1	TRBV19	TGTGCCAGTAGTATTGGACAGGGGAGAGGGTACACTGAAGCTTTCTTT	CASSIGQGRGYTEAFF
TRBJ2-6	.	TRBD1	TRBV19	TGTGCCAGTAGTTCGGGGGACAGGACCTCTGGGGCCAACGTCCTGACTTTC	CASSSGDRTSGANVLTF
TRBJ1-5	.	.	TRBV6-6	TGTGCCAGCAGTTTCCTGAATCAGCCCCAGCATTTT	CASSFLNQPQHF